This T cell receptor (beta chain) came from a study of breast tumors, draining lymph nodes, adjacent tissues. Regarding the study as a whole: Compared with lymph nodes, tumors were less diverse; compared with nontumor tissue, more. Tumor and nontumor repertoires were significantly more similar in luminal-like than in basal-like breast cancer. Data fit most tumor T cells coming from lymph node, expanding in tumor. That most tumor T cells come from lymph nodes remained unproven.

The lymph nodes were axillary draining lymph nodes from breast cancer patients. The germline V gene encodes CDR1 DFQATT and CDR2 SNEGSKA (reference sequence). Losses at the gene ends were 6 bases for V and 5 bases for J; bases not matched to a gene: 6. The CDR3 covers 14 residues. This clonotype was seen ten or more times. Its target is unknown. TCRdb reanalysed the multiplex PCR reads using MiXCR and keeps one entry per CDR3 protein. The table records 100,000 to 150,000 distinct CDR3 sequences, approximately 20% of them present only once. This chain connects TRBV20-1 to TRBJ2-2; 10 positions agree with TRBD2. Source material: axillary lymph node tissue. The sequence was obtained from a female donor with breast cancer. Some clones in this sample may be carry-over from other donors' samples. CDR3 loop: CSAYSGRTTGELFF. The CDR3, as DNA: TGCAGTGCCTATAGCGGGAGGACGACCGGGGAGCTGTTTTTT.